This record looks at one T cell receptor beta chain sequence and its context. The target antigen is unknown. Lymphocytes (intraepithelial and lamina propria) were released by processing the graft tissue. The table came from immunoSEQ multiplex PCR; TCRdb's copy has only in-frame clones and leaves some out. The sample has over 60,000 clones, under 90% seen once. Looked up from germline, CDR1 is SGHNT and CDR2 is YENEEA. V dropped 4 bases and J dropped 2 bases, with 9 bases sitting between them. The CDR3 covers 14 residues. This entry is derived from a study of graft-versus-host responses after intestinal transplantation. Study as a whole: Transplants given to recipients were multivisceral, liver-intestinal, or isolated intestinal. Findings and caveats of the study: Allografts of one patient group, those with graft-donor T cell macrochimerism, had high graft-versus-host to host-versus-graft clonal ratios.

The receptor was isolated from a human patient who received an intestinal transplant, so some T cells may come from the graft donor. V gene TRBV11-3 combines with J gene TRBJ2-1; no clear D gene. The source material was ileum tissue, sampled 350 to 400 days after transplant. CDR3 DNA: TGTGCCAGCAGCTCGGCGGCCCCCTACAATGAGCAGTTCTTC. It yields the protein CASSSAAPYNEQFF.